What follows is one T cell receptor (beta chain) and its context. The sample comes from a study of blood T cell repertoires in COVID-19. For the study at large: Acute-phase and convalescent COVID-19 samples originated in the United States, Italy and Spain. Sources were T cells, B-cell-depleted T cells, or PBMCs; the material itself was cDNA or gDNA.

Per the germline V gene, CDR1 is MDHEN and CDR2 is SYDVKM. Trimming took 5 bases from V and 0 from J, leaving 11 bases between them. The CDR3 contains 15 residues. Study processing details: Reference gene primers were amplified, and this amplification served to estimate nucleated cell counts. Libraries were prepared by immunoSEQ multiplex PCR; TCRdb keeps only in-frame clonotypes and omits some of them. V and J calls and clone size come straight from that table; D and trimming were deduced from the DNA. The sample contains 15,000 to 17,000 clones, roughly 88% of which appear only once. Sequences were obtained from peripheral blood. The sequence was collected from a man between 70 and 80 years old in a cohort sampled during active COVID-19. V usage is TRBV28 and J usage is TRBJ1-5, with a possible D match to TRBD1 (5 bases). The CDR3 bases are TGTGCCAGCAGTCCCCGGACACTTAGCAATCAGCCCCAGCATTTT. It yields the protein CASSPRTLSNQPQHF.